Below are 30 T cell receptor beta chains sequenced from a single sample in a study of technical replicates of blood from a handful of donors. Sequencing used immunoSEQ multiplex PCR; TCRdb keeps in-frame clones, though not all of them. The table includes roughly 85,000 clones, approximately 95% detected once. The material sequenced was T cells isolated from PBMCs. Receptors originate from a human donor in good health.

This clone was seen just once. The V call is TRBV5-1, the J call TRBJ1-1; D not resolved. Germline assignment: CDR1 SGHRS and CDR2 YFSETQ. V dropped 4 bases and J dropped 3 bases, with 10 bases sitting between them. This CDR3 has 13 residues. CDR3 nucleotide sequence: TGCGCCAGCAGCCCCGGGATGGACACTGAAGCTTTCTTT. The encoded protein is CASSPGMDTEAFF.

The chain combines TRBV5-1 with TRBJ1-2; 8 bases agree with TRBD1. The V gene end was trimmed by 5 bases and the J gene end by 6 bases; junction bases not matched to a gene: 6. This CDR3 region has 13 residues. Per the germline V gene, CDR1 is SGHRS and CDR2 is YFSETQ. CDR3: CASSHDRGDGYTF. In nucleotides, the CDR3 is TGCGCCAGCAGTCACGACAGGGGAGATGGCTACACCTTC.

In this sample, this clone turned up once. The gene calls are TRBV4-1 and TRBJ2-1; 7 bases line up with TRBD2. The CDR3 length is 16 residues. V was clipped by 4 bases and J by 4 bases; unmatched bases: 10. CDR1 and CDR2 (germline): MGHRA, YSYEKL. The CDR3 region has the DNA TGCGCCAGCAGCCGGAATCTAGCGGAAGATTACAATGAGCAGTTCTTC. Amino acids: CASSRNLAEDYNEQFF.

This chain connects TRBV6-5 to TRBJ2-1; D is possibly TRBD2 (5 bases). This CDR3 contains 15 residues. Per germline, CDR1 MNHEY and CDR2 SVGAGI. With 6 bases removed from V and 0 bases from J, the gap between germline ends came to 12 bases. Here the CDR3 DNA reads TGTGCCAGCAGGTTAGCGAGCAGCTCCTACAATGAGCAGTTCTTC. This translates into CASRLASSSYNEQFF.

The CDR3 loop is CASSEGTGGQPQHF. The DNA of the CDR3 is TGTGCCAGCAGCGAAGGGACAGGGGGGCAGCCCCAGCATTTT. This chain connects TRBV7-9 to TRBJ1-5, with TRBD1 matching over 11 bases. Germline V gene data show CDR1 as SEHNR and CDR2 as FQNEAQ (reference sequence). The CDR3 has 14 amino acids. J was trimmed by 7 bases and V by 5 bases; bases with no gene match: 4.

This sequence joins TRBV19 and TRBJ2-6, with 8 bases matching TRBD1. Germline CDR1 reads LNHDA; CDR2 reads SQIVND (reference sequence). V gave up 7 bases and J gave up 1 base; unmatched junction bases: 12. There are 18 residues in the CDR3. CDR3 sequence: CASTSWTGRLSGANVLTF. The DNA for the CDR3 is TGTGCCAGTACCTCTTGGACAGGGAGGCTTTCTGGGGCCAACGTCCTGACTTTC.

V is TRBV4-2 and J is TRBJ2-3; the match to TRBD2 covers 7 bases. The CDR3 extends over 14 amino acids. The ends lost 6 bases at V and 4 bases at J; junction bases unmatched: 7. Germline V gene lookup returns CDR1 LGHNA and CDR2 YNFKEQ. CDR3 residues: CASRPRTSADTQYF. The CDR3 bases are TGTGCCAGCAGGCCACGGACTAGTGCAGATACGCAGTATTTT.

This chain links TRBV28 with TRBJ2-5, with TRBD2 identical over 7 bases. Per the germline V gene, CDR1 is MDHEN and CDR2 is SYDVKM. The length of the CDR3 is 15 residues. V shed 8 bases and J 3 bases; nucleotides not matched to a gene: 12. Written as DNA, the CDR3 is TGTGCCAGCCACGGGCGGGGGAGAGGAGAAGAGACCCAGTACTTC. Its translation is CASHGRGRGEETQYF. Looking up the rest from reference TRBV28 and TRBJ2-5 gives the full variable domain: DVKVTQSSRYLVKRTGEKVFLECVQDMDHENMFWYRQDPGLGLRLIYFSYDVKMKEKGDIPEGYSVSREKKERFSLILESASTNQTSMYLCASHGRGRGEETQYFGPGTRLLVL.

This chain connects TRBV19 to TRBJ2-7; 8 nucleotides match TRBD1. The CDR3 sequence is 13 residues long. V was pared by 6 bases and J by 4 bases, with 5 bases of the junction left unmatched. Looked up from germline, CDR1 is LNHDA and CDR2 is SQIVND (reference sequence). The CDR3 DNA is TGTGCCAGTAGCCGACAGGGGTTTTACGAGCAGTACTTC. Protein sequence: CASSRQGFYEQYF.

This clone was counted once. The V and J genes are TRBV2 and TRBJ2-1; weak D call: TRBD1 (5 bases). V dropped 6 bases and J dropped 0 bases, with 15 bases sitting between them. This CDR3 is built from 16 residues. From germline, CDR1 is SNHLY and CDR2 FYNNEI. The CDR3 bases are TGTGCCAGCAGGAAACAGGTCCGGAGCTCCTACAATGAGCAGTTCTTC. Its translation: CASRKQVRSSYNEQFF.

DNA of the CDR3: TGTGCCAGCAGCTTACGGACAGGGGACTACGAGCAGTACTTC. It is translated as CASSLRTGDYEQYF. The chain employs TRBV7-2 and TRBJ2-7, with TRBD1 matching 9 bases. Germline V gene sequence: CDR1 SGHTA, CDR2 FQGNSA. The CDR3 runs to 14 residues. V gave up 2 bases and J gave up 3 bases; unmatched junction bases: 2. Variable domain in full (rest from reference TRBV7-2 and TRBJ2-7): GAGVSQSPSNKVTEKGKDVELRCDPISGHTALYWYRQSLGQGLEFLIYFQGNSAPDKSGLPSDRFSAERTGGSVSTLTIQRTQQEDSAVYLCASSLRTGDYEQYFGPGTRLTVT.

The CDR3 here is CASSLAKGQSFDSNQPQHF. As DNA, the CDR3 is TGTGCCAGCAGCTTAGCGAAGGGACAGAGCTTCGATAGCAATCAGCCCCAGCATTTT. The chain recombines TRBV7-9 with TRBJ1-5; 7 bases fit TRBD1. The CDR3 is 19 amino acids. Unmatched junction bases numbered 11, after V lost 0 bases and J lost 0 bases. The V gene's germline CDR1 is SEHNR and CDR2 FQNEAQ (reference sequence).

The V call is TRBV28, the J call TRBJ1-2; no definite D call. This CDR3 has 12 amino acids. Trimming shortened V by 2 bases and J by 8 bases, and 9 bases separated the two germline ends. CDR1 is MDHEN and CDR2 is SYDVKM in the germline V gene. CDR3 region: CASSLISMGYTF. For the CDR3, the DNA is TGTGCCAGCAGTTTAATTTCCATGGGCTACACCTTC.

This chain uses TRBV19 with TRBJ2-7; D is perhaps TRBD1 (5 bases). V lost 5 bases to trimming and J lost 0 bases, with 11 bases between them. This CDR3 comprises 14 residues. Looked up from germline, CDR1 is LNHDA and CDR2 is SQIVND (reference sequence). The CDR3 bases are TGTGCCAGTAGTCCAACAGACAGCTCCTACGAGCAGTACTTC. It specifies CASSPTDSSYEQYF.

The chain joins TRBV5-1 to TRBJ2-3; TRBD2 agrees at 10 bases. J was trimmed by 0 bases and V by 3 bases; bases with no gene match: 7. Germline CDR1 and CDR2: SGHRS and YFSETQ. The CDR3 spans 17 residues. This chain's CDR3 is CASSSSGSPSSTDTQYF. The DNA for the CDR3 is TGCGCCAGCAGCTCTAGCGGGAGCCCCTCTAGCACAGATACGCAGTATTTT.

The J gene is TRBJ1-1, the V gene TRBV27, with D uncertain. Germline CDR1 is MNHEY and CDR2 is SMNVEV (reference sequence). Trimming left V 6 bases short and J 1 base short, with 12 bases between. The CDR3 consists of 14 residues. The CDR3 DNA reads TGTGCCAGCAGGCGCGCGGGCCCGAACACTGAAGCTTTCTTT. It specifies CASRRAGPNTEAFF.

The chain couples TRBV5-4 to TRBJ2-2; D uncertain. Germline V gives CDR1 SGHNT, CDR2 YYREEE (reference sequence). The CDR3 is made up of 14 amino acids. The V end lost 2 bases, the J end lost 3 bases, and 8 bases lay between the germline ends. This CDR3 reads CASSFARDTGELFF. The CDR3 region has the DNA TGTGCCAGCAGCTTTGCTAGAGACACCGGGGAGCTGTTTTTT.

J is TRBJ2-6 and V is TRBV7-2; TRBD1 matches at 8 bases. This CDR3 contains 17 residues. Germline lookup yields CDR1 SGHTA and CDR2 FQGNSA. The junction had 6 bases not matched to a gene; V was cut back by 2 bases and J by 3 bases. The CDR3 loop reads CASSLWVTGDGANVLTF. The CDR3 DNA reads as TGTGCCAGCAGCTTATGGGTGACAGGGGATGGGGCCAACGTCCTGACTTTC.

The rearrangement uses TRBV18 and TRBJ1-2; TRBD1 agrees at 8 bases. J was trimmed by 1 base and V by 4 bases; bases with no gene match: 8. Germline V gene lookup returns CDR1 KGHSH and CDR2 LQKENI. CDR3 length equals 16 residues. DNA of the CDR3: TGTGCCAGCTCACGGGAACCGGGACAGGTTAACTATGGCTACACCTTC. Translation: CASSREPGQVNYGYTF.

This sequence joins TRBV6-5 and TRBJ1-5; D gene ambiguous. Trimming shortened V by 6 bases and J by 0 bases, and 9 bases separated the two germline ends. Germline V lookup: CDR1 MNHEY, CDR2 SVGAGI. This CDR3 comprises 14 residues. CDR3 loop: CASSRQNSNQPQHF. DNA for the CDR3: TGTGCCAGCAGCCGACAAAATAGCAATCAGCCCCAGCATTTT.

This CDR3 reads CASSFGPGFPHPPLHF. CDR3 sequence (DNA): TGTGCCAGCAGCTTCGGACCGGGATTTCCCCATCCACCCCTCCACTTT. The chain joins TRBV7-2 to TRBJ1-6, with D uncertain. The V end was cut by 3 bases, the J end by 11 bases, with 20 bases between. CDR1 SGHTA and CDR2 FQGNSA come from the germline V gene. The CDR3 runs to 16 residues.

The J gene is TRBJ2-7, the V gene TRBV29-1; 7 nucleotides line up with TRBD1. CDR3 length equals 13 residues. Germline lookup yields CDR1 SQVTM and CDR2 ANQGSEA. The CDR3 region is CTGDSSLSYEQYF. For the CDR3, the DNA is TGCACTGGGGACAGTTCCCTCTCCTACGAGCAGTACTTC.

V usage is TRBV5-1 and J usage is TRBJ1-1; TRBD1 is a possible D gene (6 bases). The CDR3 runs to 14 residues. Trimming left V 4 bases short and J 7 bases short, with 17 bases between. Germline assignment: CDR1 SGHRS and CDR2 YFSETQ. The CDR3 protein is CASSVTGNSGEAFF. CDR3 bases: TGCGCCAGCAGCGTAACAGGGAATTCGGGTGAAGCTTTCTTT.

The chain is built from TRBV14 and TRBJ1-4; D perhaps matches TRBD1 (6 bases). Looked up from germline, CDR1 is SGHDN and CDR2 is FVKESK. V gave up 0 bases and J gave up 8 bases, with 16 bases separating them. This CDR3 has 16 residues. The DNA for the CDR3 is TGTGCCAGCAGCCAAGATCTAGGACAGCTGGGGGAAAAACTGTTTTTT. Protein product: CASSQDLGQLGEKLFF.

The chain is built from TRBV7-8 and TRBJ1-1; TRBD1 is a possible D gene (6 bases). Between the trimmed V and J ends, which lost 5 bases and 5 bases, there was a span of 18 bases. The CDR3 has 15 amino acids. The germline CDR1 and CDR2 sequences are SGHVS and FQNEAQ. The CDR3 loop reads CASSPRGGEETEAFF. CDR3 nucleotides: TGTGCCAGCAGCCCAAGAGGGGGAGAAGAGACTGAAGCTTTCTTT.

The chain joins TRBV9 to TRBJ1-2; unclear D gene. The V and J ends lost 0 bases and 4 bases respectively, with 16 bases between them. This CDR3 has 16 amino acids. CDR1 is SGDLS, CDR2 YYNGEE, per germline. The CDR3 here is CASSVGGQSHPYGYTF. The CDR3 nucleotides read TGTGCCAGCAGCGTAGGTGGGCAGTCGCATCCCTATGGCTACACCTTC. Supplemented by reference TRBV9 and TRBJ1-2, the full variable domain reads DSGVTQTPKHLITATGQRVTLRCSPRSGDLSVYWYQQSLDQGLQFLIQYYNGEERAKGNILERFSAQQFPDLHSELNLSSLELGDSALYFCASSVGGQSHPYGYTFGSGTRLTVV.

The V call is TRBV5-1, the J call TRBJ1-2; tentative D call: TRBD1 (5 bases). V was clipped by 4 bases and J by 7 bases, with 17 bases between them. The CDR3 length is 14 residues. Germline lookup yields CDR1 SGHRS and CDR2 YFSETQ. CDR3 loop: CASSPRGDARGYTF. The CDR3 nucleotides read TGCGCCAGCAGCCCCCGGGGGGACGCCCGTGGCTACACCTTC.

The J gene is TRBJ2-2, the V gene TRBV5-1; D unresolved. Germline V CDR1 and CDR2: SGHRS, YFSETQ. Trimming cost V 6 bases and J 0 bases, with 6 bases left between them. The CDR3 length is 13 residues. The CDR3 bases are TGCGCCAGCATCCCCGCGAACACCGGGGAGCTGTTTTTT. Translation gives CASIPANTGELFF.

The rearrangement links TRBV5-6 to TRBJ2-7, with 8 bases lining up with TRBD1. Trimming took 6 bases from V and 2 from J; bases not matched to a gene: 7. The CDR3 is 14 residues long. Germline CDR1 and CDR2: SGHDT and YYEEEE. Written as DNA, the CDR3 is TGTGCCAGCACCCGGGACAGGCAGACCTACGAGCAGTACTTC. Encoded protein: CASTRDRQTYEQYF.

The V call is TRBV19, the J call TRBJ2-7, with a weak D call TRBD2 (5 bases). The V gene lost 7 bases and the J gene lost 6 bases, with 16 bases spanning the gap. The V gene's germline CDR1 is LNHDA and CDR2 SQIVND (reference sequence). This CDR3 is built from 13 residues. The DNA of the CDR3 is TGTGCCAGTACCCGGGATGGCGGCGTCGAGCAGTACTTC. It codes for CASTRDGGVEQYF.